The 7 T cell receptor beta chains below come from one sample, sequenced in a study of T cell repertoires in aging, cancer and after chemotherapy. Amplification of TCR beta used genomic DNA extracted from peripheral blood. TRB rearrangements spanning V, D and J were amplified using mixed TRB-A/B primers. TCRdb re-analysed the multiplex PCR reads in MiXCR, keeping a single row per CDR3 protein. The repertoire holds approximately 300 distinct CDR3 sequences, roughly three fifths seen once, with around 60% in the top ten. The sample comprised blood. Receptor source: a human donor with a blood cancer.

The sample holds a few counts of this clonotype. CDR3 coding DNA: TGTGCCAGCAGCCCCCTTGGGAGTAGCGGGGGCACAGATACGCAGTATTTT. Translation: CASSPLGSSGGTDTQYF. J is TRBJ2-3 and V is TRBV28; 8 bases line up with TRBD2. The CDR3 is 17 amino acids. CDR1 is MDHEN and CDR2 is SYDVKM in the germline V gene. The junction had 12 bases not matched to a gene; V was cut back by 6 bases and J by 1 base.

This clonotype was found once. In DNA form, the CDR3 reads TGTGCCAGCTCACCTCTCCTCCAAGAGACCCAGTACTTC. Protein: CASSPLLQETQYF. The chain employs TRBV18 and TRBJ2-5; D is unclear. The CDR3 totals 13 residues. Germline V gene sequence: CDR1 KGHSH, CDR2 LQKENI. V was shortened by 3 bases and J by 1 base, with 6 bases between the two germline ends.

The V and J genes are TRBV19 and TRBJ2-1; 11 positions agree with TRBD2. Per germline, CDR1 LNHDA and CDR2 SQIVND (reference sequence). This CDR3 spans 15 amino acids. The trim removed 0 bases at V and 12 bases at J, leaving 7 bases unmatched. In DNA, the CDR3 is TGTGCCAGTAGTATAGATGCCCTAGCGGGAGGCACGCAGTTCTTC. Translated: CASSIDALAGGTQFF. Complete variable domain (other parts from reference TRBV19 and TRBJ2-1): DGGITQSPKYLFRKEGQNVTLSCEQNLNHDAMYWYRQDPGQGLRLIYYSQIVNDFQKGDIAEGYSVSREKKESFPLTVTSAQKNPTAFYLCASSIDALAGGTQFFGPGTRLTVL.

The genes are TRBV12-3 or TRBV12-4 and TRBJ2-3; D not certain. The CDR3 totals 16 residues. Trimming shortened V by 0 bases and J by 2 bases, and 12 bases separated the two germline ends. The CDR3 spells CASSLAVRPPTDTQYF. CDR3 nucleotide sequence: TGTGCCAGCAGTTTAGCGGTCAGGCCCCCCACAGATACGCAGTATTTT.

By frequency in the sample, this clonotype is hyperexpanded (1% or more). The chain recombines TRBV5-1 with TRBJ2-3; TRBD1 agrees at 10 bases. The CDR3 spans 15 residues. The germline V gene encodes CDR1 SGHRS and CDR2 YFSETQ. Trimming at V came to 2 bases and at J to 6 bases, leaving 6 bases not matched to a gene. The chain's CDR3 is CASSLGQGEWDTQYF. CDR3 DNA: TGCGCCAGCAGCTTAGGACAGGGGGAATGGGATACGCAGTATTTT.

This clonotype came up once. The gene calls are TRBV19 and TRBJ2-3, with D maybe TRBD2 (5 bases). Germline lookup yields CDR1 LNHDA and CDR2 SQIVND (reference sequence). V lost 3 bases and J lost 4, with 14 bases in between. The CDR3 totals 15 residues. The CDR3 reads CASSILAGGSDTQYF. CDR3 coding DNA: TGTGCCAGTAGTATCCTAGCTGGAGGTTCAGATACGCAGTATTTT.

This rearrangement joins TRBV25-1 to TRBJ2-1; D not resolved. Per the germline V gene, CDR1 is MGHDK and CDR2 is SYGVNS. This CDR3 is built from 12 residues. Trimming stripped 6 bases from V and 3 bases from J, with 6 bases between. The CDR3 here is CASSLGYNEQFF. CDR3 nucleotide sequence: TGTGCCAGCAGCCTAGGCTACAATGAGCAGTTCTTC.